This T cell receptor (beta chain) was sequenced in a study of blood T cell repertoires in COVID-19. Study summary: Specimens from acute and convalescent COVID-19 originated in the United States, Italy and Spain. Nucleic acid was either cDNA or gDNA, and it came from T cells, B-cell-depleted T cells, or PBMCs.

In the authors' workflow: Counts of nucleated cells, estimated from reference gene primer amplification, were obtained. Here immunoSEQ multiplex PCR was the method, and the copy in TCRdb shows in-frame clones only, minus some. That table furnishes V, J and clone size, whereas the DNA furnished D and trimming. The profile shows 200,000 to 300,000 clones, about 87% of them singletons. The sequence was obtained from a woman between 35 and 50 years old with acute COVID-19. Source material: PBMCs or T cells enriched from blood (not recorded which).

This CDR3 is CASSLVTTGEETQYF. The CDR3 DNA reads as TGCGCCAGCAGCTTGGTGACGACAGGGGAGGAGACCCAGTACTTC. V usage is TRBV5-1 and J usage is TRBJ2-5, with 8 positions matching TRBD1. V shed 0 bases, J shed 5 bases, and the junction held 6 bases outside the gene matches. CDR1 SGHRS and CDR2 YFSETQ come from the germline V gene. CDR3 length: 15 amino acids.